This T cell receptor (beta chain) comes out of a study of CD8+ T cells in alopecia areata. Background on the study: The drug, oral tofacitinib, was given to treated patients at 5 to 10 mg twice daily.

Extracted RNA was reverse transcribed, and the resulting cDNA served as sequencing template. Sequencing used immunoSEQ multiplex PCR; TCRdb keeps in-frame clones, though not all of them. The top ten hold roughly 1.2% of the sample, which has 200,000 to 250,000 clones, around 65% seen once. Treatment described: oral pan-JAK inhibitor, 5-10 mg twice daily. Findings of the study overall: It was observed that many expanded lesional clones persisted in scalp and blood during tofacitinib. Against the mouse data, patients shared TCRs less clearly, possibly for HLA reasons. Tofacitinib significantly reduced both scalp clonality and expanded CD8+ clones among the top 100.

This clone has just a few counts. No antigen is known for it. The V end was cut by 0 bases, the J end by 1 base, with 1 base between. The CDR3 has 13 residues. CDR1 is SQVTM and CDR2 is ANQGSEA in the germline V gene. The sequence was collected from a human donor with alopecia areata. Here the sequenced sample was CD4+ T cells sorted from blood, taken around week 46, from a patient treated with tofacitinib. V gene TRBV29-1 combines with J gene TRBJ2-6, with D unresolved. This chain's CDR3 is CSVEESGANVLTF. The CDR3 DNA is TGCAGCGTTGAAGAATCTGGGGCCAACGTCCTGACTTTC.